The entry below describes one T cell receptor beta chain. These data are taken from a study of control samples from healthy donors and cancer patients. Germline lookup yields CDR1 SGDLS and CDR2 YYNGEE. The CDR3 runs 15 residues. Trimming left V 1 base short and J 0 bases short, with 8 bases between. The table came from immunoSEQ multiplex PCR; TCRdb's copy has only in-frame clones and leaves some out. The sample yields 15,000 to 20,000 clones, less than 90% seen once. Sequencing was done on a sample of PBMCs. The rearrangement links TRBV9 to TRBJ1-5; possibly TRBD1 for D (5 bases). This sequence originates from a woman aged 70-85 years with lung cancer. This CDR3 is CASSVTGLSNQPQHF. For the CDR3, the DNA is TGTGCCAGCAGCGTAACGGGGCTTAGCAATCAGCCCCAGCATTTT.